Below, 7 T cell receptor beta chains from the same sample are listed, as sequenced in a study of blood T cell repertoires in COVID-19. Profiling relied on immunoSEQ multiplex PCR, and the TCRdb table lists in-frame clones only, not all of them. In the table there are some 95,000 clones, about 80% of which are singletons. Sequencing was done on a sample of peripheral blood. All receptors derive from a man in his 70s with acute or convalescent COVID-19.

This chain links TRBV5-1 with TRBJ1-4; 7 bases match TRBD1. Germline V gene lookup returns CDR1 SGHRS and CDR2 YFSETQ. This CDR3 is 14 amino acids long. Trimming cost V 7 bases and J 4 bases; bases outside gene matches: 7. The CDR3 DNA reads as TGCGCCAGCCGCGCGGGACAGCATAATGAAAAACTGTTTTTT. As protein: CASRAGQHNEKLFF.

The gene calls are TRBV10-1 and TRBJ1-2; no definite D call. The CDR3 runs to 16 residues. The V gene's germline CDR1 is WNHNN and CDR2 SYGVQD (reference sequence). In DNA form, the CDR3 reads TGCGCGGGCAGTCCGGTTCCCCTTTACGCTAACTATGGCTACACCTTC. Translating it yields CAGSPVPLYANYGYTF.

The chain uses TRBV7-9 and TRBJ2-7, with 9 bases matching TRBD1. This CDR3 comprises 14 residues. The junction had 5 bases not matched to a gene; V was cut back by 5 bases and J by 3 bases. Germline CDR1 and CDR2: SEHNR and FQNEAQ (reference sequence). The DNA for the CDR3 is TGTGCCAGCAGCCCCCGGGACAGGGTCTACGAGCAGTACTTC. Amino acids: CASSPRDRVYEQYF.

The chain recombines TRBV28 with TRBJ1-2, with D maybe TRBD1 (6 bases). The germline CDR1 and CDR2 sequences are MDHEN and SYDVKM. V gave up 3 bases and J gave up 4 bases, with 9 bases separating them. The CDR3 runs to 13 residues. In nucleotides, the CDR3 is TGTGCCAGCAGTTTCCAACAGGGCTATGGCTACACCTTC. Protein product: CASSFQQGYGYTF.

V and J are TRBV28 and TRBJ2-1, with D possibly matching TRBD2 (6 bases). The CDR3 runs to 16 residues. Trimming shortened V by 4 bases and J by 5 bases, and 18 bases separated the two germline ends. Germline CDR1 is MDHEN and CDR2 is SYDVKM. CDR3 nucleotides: TGTGCCAGCAGTTCTCCCACTAGCCTCAGGGACAATGAGCAGTTCTTC. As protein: CASSSPTSLRDNEQFF. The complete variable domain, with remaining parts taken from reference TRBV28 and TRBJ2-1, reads DVKVTQSSRYLVKRTGEKVFLECVQDMDHENMFWYRQDPGLGLRLIYFSYDVKMKEKGDIPEGYSVSREKKERFSLILESASTNQTSMYLCASSSPTSLRDNEQFFGPGTRLTVL.

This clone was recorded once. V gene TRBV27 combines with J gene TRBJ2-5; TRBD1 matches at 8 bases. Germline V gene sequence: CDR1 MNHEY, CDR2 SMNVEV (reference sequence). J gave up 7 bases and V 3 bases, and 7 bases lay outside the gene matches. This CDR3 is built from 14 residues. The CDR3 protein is CASSFTGGSGTQYF. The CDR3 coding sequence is TGTGCCAGCAGTTTCACAGGGGGGAGTGGGACCCAGTACTTC.

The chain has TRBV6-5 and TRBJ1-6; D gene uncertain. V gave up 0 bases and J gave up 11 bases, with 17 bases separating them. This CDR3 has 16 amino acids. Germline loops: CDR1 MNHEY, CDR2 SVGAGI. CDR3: CASSYSPAGSGAPLHF. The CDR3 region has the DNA TGTGCCAGCAGTTACTCGCCCGCTGGTTCCGGAGCACCCCTCCACTTT.